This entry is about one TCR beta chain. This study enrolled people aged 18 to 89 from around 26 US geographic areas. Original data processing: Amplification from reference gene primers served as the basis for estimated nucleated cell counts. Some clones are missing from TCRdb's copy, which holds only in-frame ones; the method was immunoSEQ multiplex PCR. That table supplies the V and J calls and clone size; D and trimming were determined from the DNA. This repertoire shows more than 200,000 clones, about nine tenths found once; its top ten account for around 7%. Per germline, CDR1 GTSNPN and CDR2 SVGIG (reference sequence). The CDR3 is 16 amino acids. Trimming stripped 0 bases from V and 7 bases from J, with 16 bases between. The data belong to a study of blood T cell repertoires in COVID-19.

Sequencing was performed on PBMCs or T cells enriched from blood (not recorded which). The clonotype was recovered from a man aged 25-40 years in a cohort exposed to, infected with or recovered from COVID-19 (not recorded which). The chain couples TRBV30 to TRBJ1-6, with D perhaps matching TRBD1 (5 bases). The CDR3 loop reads CAWSVRSGGRNSPLHF. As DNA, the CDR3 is TGTGCCTGGAGTGTACGATCCGGGGGGAGGAATTCACCCCTCCACTTT. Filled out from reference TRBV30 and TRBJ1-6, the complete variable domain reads SQTIHQWPATLVQPVGSPLSLECTVEGTSNPNLYWYRQAAGRGLQLLFYSVGIGQISSEVPQNLSASRPQDRQFILSSKKLLLSDSGFYLCAWSVRSGGRNSPLHFGNGTRLTVT.